These T cell receptor beta chains were read from a single sample in a study of T-cell memory formation after mild COVID-19. Each CDR3 protein is one row after TCRdb ran MiXCR on the 5' RACE reads. The sample lists 150,000 to 200,000 distinct CDR3 sequences, approximately 10% occurring once. Sequencing was done on a sample of PBMCs or a T cell subset sorted from them (not recorded which). The origin of the receptors is a man aged 18-30 years who had mild COVID-19 (a few samples of this study predate the infection). Cell type and time point are not known. Each CDR3 is given with its conserved first and last residue. D genes are given only for firm matches. The size field is filled for only some rows; it gives once, few, many or a size class.

>few|TRBV27|TRBD2|TRBJ2-4
CASSLRIGRGGLVDIQYF
TGTGCCAGCAGTTTACGAATCGGGCGGGGGGGTCTTGTCGACATTCAGTACTTC
>few|TRBV4-1|-|TRBJ2-1
CASSQAGTQSYNEQFF
TGCGCCAGCAGCCAAGCGGGGACTCAGTCCTACAATGAGCAGTTCTTC
>-|TRBV6-5|-|TRBJ1-1
CASSSGHNTEAFF
TGTGCCAGCAGCTCCGGACACAACACTGAAGCTTTCTTT
>-|TRBV5-1|TRBD2|TRBJ2-7
CASSFSSGAYEQYF
TGCGCCAGCAGCTTCTCTAGCGGGGCATACGAGCAGTACTTC
>few|TRBV15|-|TRBJ2-1
CATSRVGSHRFF
TGTGCCACCAGCAGAGTCGGGAGCCATAGGTTCTTC
>-|TRBV30|-|TRBJ2-3
CAWSVLAPGQYF
TGTGCCTGGAGTGTACTAGCCCCCGGGCAGTATTTT
>-|TRBV5-1|TRBD1|TRBJ2-2
CASSFGQANTGELFF
TGCGCCAGCAGCTTCGGACAGGCCAACACCGGGGAGCTGTTTTTT
>few|TRBV20-1|-|TRBJ1-1
CSARESGGAWAFF
TGCAGTGCTAGAGAGTCGGGGGGCGCGTGGGCTTTCTTT
>-|TRBV9|TRBD2|TRBJ2-3
CASSVGTSGRTDTQYF
TGTGCCAGCAGCGTTGGGACTAGCGGCCGCACAGATACGCAGTATTTT
>-|TRBV20-1|-|TRBJ1-6
CSARAPRGHSYNSPLHF
TGCAGTGCTAGAGCCCCGAGGGGCCACTCCTATAATTCACCCCTCCACTTT
>-|TRBV7-2|TRBD1|TRBJ1-4
CASSLGGRGGEKLFF
TGTGCCAGCAGCTTAGGGGGCAGGGGGGGTGAAAAACTGTTTTTT
>few|TRBV12-3/TRBV12-4|TRBD2|TRBJ2-5
CASSLNSGGAGETQYF
TGTGCCAGCAGTTTAAATAGCGGGGGGGCGGGAGAGACCCAGTACTTC
>few|TRBV7-9|-|TRBJ1-2
CASSLLTRSNYGYTF
TGTGCCAGCAGCTTACTGACAAGATCTAACTATGGCTACACCTTC
>-|TRBV7-2|-|TRBJ2-3
CASSLYGTQYF
TGTGCCAGCAGCTTATACGGGACGCAGTATTTT
>many|TRBV6-1|-|TRBJ2-5
CASSGGTGMETQYF
TGTGCCAGCAGTGGGGGCACAGGGATGGAGACCCAGTACTTC
>few|TRBV20-1|TRBD1|TRBJ2-2
CSARDPLQGAGVGELFF
TGCAGTGCTAGAGACCCCCTCCAGGGGGCGGGTGTCGGGGAGCTGTTTTTT
>many|TRBV7-9|-|TRBJ2-1
CASSPRTRETVYNEQFF
TGTGCCAGCAGCCCCCGCACCAGGGAAACGGTTTACAATGAGCAGTTCTTC
>-|TRBV5-6|-|TRBJ2-1
CASSLVRGNEQFF
TGTGCCAGCAGCTTGGTCAGAGGCAATGAGCAGTTCTTC
>few|TRBV2|-|TRBJ1-2
CASSDVRSYGYTF
TGTGCCAGCAGTGACGTCCGGAGCTATGGCTACACCTTC
>few|TRBV18|-|TRBJ2-6
CASSPDGANVLTF
TGTGCCAGCTCACCGGACGGGGCCAACGTCCTGACTTTC
>-|TRBV18|TRBD1|TRBJ1-6
CASSPGTGESPLHF
TGTGCCAGCTCACCGGGGACAGGGGAGTCACCCCTCCACTTT
>-|TRBV7-2|-|TRBJ2-3
CASRPLPQVSTDTQYF
TGTGCCAGCAGACCATTGCCACAGGTATCCACAGATACGCAGTATTTT
>-|TRBV20-1|-|TRBJ2-5
CSVETQYF
TGCAGTGTAGAGACCCAGTACTTC
>-|TRBV12-3/TRBV12-4|-|TRBJ1-3
CASSFDRPLSGNTIYF
TGTGCCAGCAGTTTTGACAGGCCGCTCTCTGGAAACACCATATATTTT
>few|TRBV5-5|TRBD1|TRBJ1-1
CASSLLGGNAEAFF
TGTGCCAGCAGCTTGTTAGGGGGCAACGCTGAAGCTTTCTTT
>many|TRBV7-8|TRBD1|TRBJ2-4
CASRPIGTGLLDIQYF
TGTGCCAGCAGGCCCATCGGGACAGGCCTTTTGGACATTCAGTACTTC
>few|TRBV11-2|TRBD2|TRBJ2-1
CASSLNGGAPVYEQFF
TGTGCCAGCAGCTTAAACGGGGGGGCTCCTGTCTATGAGCAGTTCTTC
>few|TRBV7-2|-|TRBJ1-2
CASSLGRTPTGYTF
TGTGCCAGCAGCCTAGGACGGACGCCCACCGGCTACACCTTC
>-|TRBV11-2|-|TRBJ2-5
CASSLGGRSTWQTQYF
TGTGCCAGCAGCTTAGGGGGACGGAGTACGTGGCAGACCCAGTACTTC
>few|TRBV7-3|-|TRBJ2-1
CASSFGQPGNNEQFF
TGTGCCAGCAGCTTTGGACAGCCCGGGAACAATGAGCAGTTCTTC
>-|TRBV4-2|TRBD2|TRBJ2-7
CASSRLRLAEAYEQYF
TGTGCCAGCAGCCGGCTTCGACTAGCGGAAGCCTACGAGCAGTACTTC
>-|TRBV29-1|-|TRBJ1-2
CSVEGDTNYGYTF
TGCAGCGTTGAGGGGGATACGAACTATGGCTACACCTTC
>-|TRBV2|-|TRBJ2-1
CASRNGANVYNEQFF
TGTGCCAGCAGGAACGGGGCAAATGTGTACAATGAGCAGTTCTTC
>-|TRBV29-1|-|TRBJ1-4
CSVRRGGDEKLFF
TGCAGCGTCCGTCGGGGAGGGGATGAAAAACTGTTTTTT
>-|TRBV20-1|TRBD1|TRBJ2-7
CSASDSRQGTYEQYF
TGCAGTGCTAGCGACTCCCGACAGGGAACCTACGAGCAGTACTTC
>-|TRBV5-1|TRBD1|TRBJ2-5
CASSYGTGEGETQYF
TGCGCCAGCAGTTACGGGACAGGGGAAGGGGAGACCCAGTACTTC
>-|TRBV2|-|TRBJ1-5
CASSESVQPQHF
TGTGCCAGCAGTGAATCCGTCCAGCCCCAGCATTTT
>many|TRBV29-1|-|TRBJ1-4
CSVGVGNYEKLFF
TGCAGCGTTGGAGTGGGGAACTATGAAAAACTGTTTTTT
>few|TRBV4-1|-|TRBJ1-1
CASSQDGVTLTEAFF
TGCGCCAGCAGCCAAGACGGAGTGACACTCACTGAAGCTTTCTTT
>few|TRBV4-2|TRBD2|TRBJ2-1
CASSQDLAGEYNEQFF
TGTGCCAGCAGCCAAGATCTAGCGGGGGAATACAATGAGCAGTTCTTC
>-|TRBV4-1|-|TRBJ1-2
CASSQFGDSDGYTF
TGCGCCAGCAGCCAATTTGGTGACAGTGATGGCTACACCTTC
>few|TRBV11-2|TRBD2|TRBJ2-3
CASSRGADTQYF
TGTGCCAGCAGCCGGGGGGCAGATACGCAGTATTTT
>-|TRBV6-5|-|TRBJ1-4
CASSYSSQPENEKLFF
TGTGCCAGCAGTTACTCGAGCCAGCCGGAGAATGAAAAACTGTTTTTT
>few|TRBV20-1|-|TRBJ2-7
CSAPAGTYEQYF
TGCAGTGCCCCGGCGGGAACCTACGAGCAGTACTTC
>many|TRBV10-3|-|TRBJ2-4
CASRDGGSGNIQYF
TGTGCCTCTAGGGACGGGGGCTCAGGGAACATTCAGTACTTC
>many|TRBV7-9|TRBD1|TRBJ2-7
CASSLPRTGTYEQYF
TGTGCCAGCAGCTTACCCCGGACAGGGACCTACGAGCAGTACTTC